The 28 T cell receptor beta chains below were found in one sample sequenced in a study of cytotoxic CD8 clonotypes in ibrutinib-treated CLL. Generated by immunoSEQ multiplex PCR, the TCRdb table keeps only in-frame clones and is missing some. This sample has about 160,000 clones, with over 75% found just once. This material consisted of PBMCs, taken at disease progression, from a patient treated with ibrutinib. Receptors originate from a human donor with chronic lymphocytic leukemia.

This sequence joins TRBV11-3 and TRBJ2-3, with a possible D match to TRBD2 (6 bases). The germline CDR1 and CDR2 sequences are SGHNT and YENEEA. Trimming left V 1 base short and J 3 bases short, with 17 bases between. The CDR3 has 17 amino acids. The CDR3 spells CASSLVPSRAGTDTQYF. The CDR3 DNA follows: TGTGCCAGCAGCTTAGTGCCTTCGCGGGCGGGGACAGATACGCAGTATTTT.

This sequence joins TRBV5-4 and TRBJ2-1; TRBD2 aligns across 14 bases. Looked up from germline, CDR1 is SGHNT and CDR2 is YYREEE (reference sequence). The CDR3 is 18 amino acids. J lost 6 bases, V lost 0 bases, and 8 bases had no gene match. CDR3 DNA sequence: TGTGCCAGCAGCTTGGCGGGACTAGCGGGAGTACCGCCCAATGAGCAGTTCTTC. It codes for CASSLAGLAGVPPNEQFF.

This rearrangement joins TRBV10-2 to TRBJ1-5, with 8 positions matching TRBD1. The CDR3 consists of 13 residues. The J segment lost 7 bases and the V segment lost 9 bases, leaving 8 bases of the junction unmatched. CDR1 and CDR2 from the germline V gene are WSHSY and SAAADI. The CDR3 DNA sequence: TGCGCCAGTACCGACAGGGGAAACCAGCCCCAGCATTTT. Translating it yields CASTDRGNQPQHF.

This sequence joins TRBV20-1 and TRBJ1-2; tentative D call: TRBD1 (5 bases). There are 11 residues in the CDR3. From germline, CDR1 is DFQATT and CDR2 SNEGSKA (reference sequence). CDR3 coding DNA: TGCAGCCACAGGTCGAACTATGGCTACACCTTC. This translates into CSHRSNYGYTF.

This chain joins TRBV27 and TRBJ1-2; 7 bases are a match to TRBD1. With 4 bases clipped from V and 5 bases from J, the junction kept 13 bases outside the gene matches. The CDR3 is 16 amino acids. Looked up from germline, CDR1 is MNHEY and CDR2 is SMNVEV (reference sequence). The CDR3 sequence is CASSSRDRSWFYGYTF. The CDR3 nucleotides are TGTGCCAGCAGTTCCCGGGACAGATCATGGTTTTATGGCTACACCTTC.

The rearrangement uses TRBV5-6 and TRBJ2-1; D is possibly TRBD1 (6 bases). The CDR3 length is 16 residues. Germline lookup yields CDR1 SGHDT and CDR2 YYEEEE. Trimming took off 4 bases at V and 3 bases at J, with 17 bases between the two ends. As DNA, the CDR3 is TGTGCCAGCAGCCTAAGATCTCCGGACAGCTACAATGAGCAGTTCTTC. Its translation: CASSLRSPDSYNEQFF. The full variable domain, rest sourced from reference TRBV5-6 and TRBJ2-1, is DAGVTQSPTHLIKTRGQQVTLRCSPKSGHDTVSWYQQALGQGPQFIFQYYEEEERQRGNFPDRFSGHQFPNYSSELNVNALLLGDSALYLCASSLRSPDSYNEQFFGPGTRLTVL.

The chain employs TRBV10-3 and TRBJ2-7, with D possibly being TRBD1 (6 bases). Looked up from germline, CDR1 is ENHRY and CDR2 is SYGVKD. There are 15 residues in the CDR3. V lost 2 bases, J lost 2 bases, and 13 bases lay in between. CDR3 nucleotides: TGTGCCATCAGTGAGACAGGGCGGATCACCTACGAGCAGTACTTC. Amino acid sequence: CAISETGRITYEQYF.

The gene calls are TRBV5-1 and TRBJ2-5; D gene unclear. V was shortened by 4 bases and J by 3 bases, with 16 bases between the two germline ends. The CDR3 is 15 amino acids. Germline V lookup: CDR1 SGHRS, CDR2 YFSETQ. This CDR3 is CASSPGWADEETQYF. In DNA, the CDR3 is TGCGCCAGCAGCCCCGGTTGGGCTGACGAAGAGACCCAGTACTTC.

The genes are TRBV19 and TRBJ2-1; D gene unclear. Looked up from germline, CDR1 is LNHDA and CDR2 is SQIVND (reference sequence). The V end was cut by 1 base, the J end by 9 bases, with 10 bases between. This CDR3 spans 13 amino acids. CDR3 in amino acids: CASSIVDTGEQFF. The CDR3 nucleotides read TGTGCCAGTAGTATAGTAGATACGGGTGAGCAGTTCTTC.

The genes are TRBV5-4 and TRBJ1-2; a weak D match, TRBD1 (5 bases). V was cut by 4 bases and J by 14 bases, with 15 bases left in between. The CDR3 consists of 11 residues. Per germline, CDR1 SGHNT and CDR2 YYREEE (reference sequence). CDR3 coding DNA: TGTGCCAGCAGCAGGGGTGGCGCGCGAACCTTC. Amino acids: CASSRGGARTF. Based on the CDR3 plus reference TRBV5-4 and TRBJ1-2, the full variable domain is ETGVTQSPTHLIKTRGQQVTLRCSSQSGHNTVSWYQQALGQGPQFIFQYYREEENGRGNFPPRFSGLQFPNYSSELNVNALELDDSALYLCASSRGGARTFGSGTRLTVV.

The chain joins TRBV9 to TRBJ1-2; D uncertain. Per the germline V gene, CDR1 is SGDLS and CDR2 is YYNGEE. The V end was cut by 0 bases, the J end by 8 bases, with 17 bases between. The CDR3 length is 15 residues. This chain's CDR3 is CASSVDANIMGGYTF. In nucleotides, the CDR3 is TGTGCCAGCAGCGTAGACGCGAATATCATGGGGGGCTACACCTTC.

The chain is built from TRBV19 and TRBJ2-1; 8 positions agree with TRBD2. The CDR3 length is 16 residues. CDR1 and CDR2 (germline): LNHDA, SQIVND (reference sequence). J gave up 2 bases and V 6 bases, and 9 bases lay outside the gene matches. Here the CDR3 DNA reads TGTGCCAGTAGCGAGCTAGCGGGTTCGGCCTACAATGAGCAGTTCTTC. Protein: CASSELAGSAYNEQFF.

This chain joins TRBV18 and TRBJ1-2; 8 bases line up with TRBD1. CDR1 KGHSH and CDR2 LQKENI come from the germline V gene. The length of the CDR3 is 17 residues. The ends lost 3 bases at V and 4 bases at J; junction bases unmatched: 13. CDR3 nucleotides: TGTGCCAGCTCACCGAACTTAGGACAGGGCGGCACCTATGGCTACACCTTC. Protein: CASSPNLGQGGTYGYTF.

V is TRBV5-1 and J is TRBJ1-4, with 7 nucleotides matching TRBD1. Germline CDR1 SGHRS, CDR2 YFSETQ. The CDR3 runs 15 residues. J gave up 5 bases and V 3 bases, and 7 bases lay outside the gene matches. The CDR3 sequence is CASSWIPGQNEKLFF. CDR3 DNA sequence: TGCGCCAGCAGCTGGATCCCGGGACAGAATGAAAAACTGTTTTTT.

The CDR3: CASSARQGAQTEAFF. The CDR3 coding sequence is TGTGCCAGCAGTGCCCGACAGGGGGCGCAGACTGAAGCTTTCTTT. The J gene is TRBJ1-1, the V gene TRBV6-5, with 10 bases that match TRBD1. This CDR3 is 15 amino acids long. CDR1 and CDR2 from the germline V gene are MNHEY and SVGAGI. V gave up 5 bases and J gave up 5 bases; unmatched junction bases: 8.

This clone has a single count. J is TRBJ1-2 and V is TRBV11-3; D call uncertain. The V gene's germline CDR1 is SGHNT and CDR2 YENEEA. Trimming left V 4 bases short and J 4 bases short, with 7 bases between. This CDR3 region has 12 residues. DNA of the CDR3: TGTGCCAGCAGCTCCCGGTCCTATGGCTACACCTTC. It encodes CASSSRSYGYTF.

The V gene is TRBV29-1, the J gene TRBJ2-7; D unclear. This CDR3 has 13 amino acids. Germline CDR1 reads SQVTM; CDR2 reads ANQGSEA. Trimming pared 7 bases from V and 1 base from J, leaving 14 bases between. CDR3 amino acids: CSAKNGESYEQYF. The CDR3 coding sequence is TGCAGCGCCAAAAATGGCGAATCCTACGAGCAGTACTTC.

The chain couples TRBV19 to TRBJ2-1, with 7 bases aligning to TRBD2. V gave up 3 bases and J gave up 4 bases; unmatched junction bases: 15. This CDR3 contains 18 residues. Looked up from germline, CDR1 is LNHDA and CDR2 is SQIVND (reference sequence). CDR3 nucleotides: TGTGCCAGTAGTATCCCTACTAATCTCGCGGGAGTTTACAATGAGCAGTTCTTC. Translated: CASSIPTNLAGVYNEQFF.

This chain links TRBV27 with TRBJ1-2; 7 bases map to TRBD1. Trimming removed 5 bases from V and 2 bases from J; junction bases left unmatched: 8. CDR1 MNHEY and CDR2 SMNVEV come from the germline V gene (reference sequence). There are 15 residues in the CDR3. CDR3: CASSPDDRVNYGYTF. In DNA, the CDR3 is TGTGCCAGCAGTCCTGACGACAGGGTCAACTATGGCTACACCTTC.

The rearrangement uses TRBV5-1 and TRBJ2-2, with 9 bases lining up with TRBD1. The CDR3 has 14 residues. After removal of 7 bases from V and 4 bases from J, the junction contained 5 bases not matched to a gene. CDR1 is SGHRS and CDR2 is YFSETQ in the germline V gene. DNA of the CDR3: TGCGCCAGCGAGGGACAGGGAGGCACCGGGGAGCTGTTTTTT. Translated: CASEGQGGTGELFF.

The chain uses TRBV4-2 and TRBJ1-3, with D unresolved. Trimming removed 4 bases at V and 0 bases at J, with 16 bases between. This CDR3 is built from 17 residues. CDR1 is LGHNA and CDR2 is YNFKEQ in the germline V gene. The CDR3 coding sequence is TGTGCCAGCAGCCGCCTAGAATGGCGGTACTCTGGAAACACCATATATTTT. It translates to CASSRLEWRYSGNTIYF.

The chain couples TRBV7-2 to TRBJ2-2; possibly TRBD1 for D (5 bases). V lost 1 base and J lost 3, with 12 bases in between. The germline V gene encodes CDR1 SGHTA and CDR2 FQGNSA. The CDR3 sequence is 16 residues long. The CDR3 sequence is CASSLGAGRHTGELFF. Written as DNA, the CDR3 is TGTGCCAGCAGCTTAGGGGCAGGGCGGCACACCGGGGAGCTGTTTTTT. The whole variable domain, filled in from reference TRBV7-2 and TRBJ2-2, reads GAGVSQSPSNKVTEKGKDVELRCDPISGHTALYWYRQSLGQGLEFLIYFQGNSAPDKSGLPSDRFSAERTGGSVSTLTIQRTQQEDSAVYLCASSLGAGRHTGELFFGEGSRLTVL.

This clone was seen more than once but under ten times. This sequence joins TRBV10-1 and TRBJ2-5; 9 bases are shared with TRBD1. V was pared by 7 bases and J by 4 bases, with 4 bases of the junction left unmatched. This CDR3 comprises 13 residues. The V gene's germline CDR1 is WNHNN and CDR2 SYGVQD (reference sequence). CDR3 residues: CASKGQGGETQYF. CDR3 sequence (DNA): TGCGCCAGCAAGGGACAGGGCGGAGAGACCCAGTACTTC.

The CDR3 sequence: CASSSLLAGGSVEQFF. The CDR3 DNA reads as TGTGCCAGCAGCTCACTACTAGCGGGAGGTTCGGTTGAGCAGTTCTTC. V and J are TRBV7-6 and TRBJ2-1; 12 nucleotides line up with TRBD2. This CDR3 is built from 16 residues. Germline V gene sequence: CDR1 SGHVS, CDR2 FNYEAQ. The V gene end was trimmed by 4 bases and the J gene end by 9 bases; junction bases not matched to a gene: 10.

The chain employs TRBV19 and TRBJ2-3, with 15 bases aligning to TRBD2. With V trimmed by 4 bases and J by 3 bases, 2 bases remained unmatched. Germline CDR1 is LNHDA and CDR2 is SQIVND (reference sequence). The CDR3 covers 16 residues. CDR3 sequence: CASSKGLAGGTDTQYF. CDR3 sequence (DNA): TGTGCCAGTAGTAAGGGACTAGCGGGAGGAACAGATACGCAGTATTTT.

The chain is built from TRBV25-1 and TRBJ2-5, with unresolved D. Looked up from germline, CDR1 is MGHDK and CDR2 is SYGVNS. The CDR3 has 14 residues. The ends were cut back, 1 base at V and 0 bases at J, with 6 bases in the middle. The CDR3 region is CASSELGYQETQYF. The CDR3 DNA sequence: TGTGCCAGCAGTGAATTAGGATACCAAGAGACCCAGTACTTC.

The rearrangement joins TRBV4-2 to TRBJ1-4; D is undetermined. From germline, CDR1 is LGHNA and CDR2 YNFKEQ. This CDR3 comprises 15 residues. Trimming stripped 4 bases from V and 8 bases from J, with 17 bases between. The CDR3 loop is CASSPPAGNYEKLFF. The CDR3, as DNA: TGTGCCAGCAGCCCACCGGCGGGTAATTACGAAAAACTGTTTTTT.

This clone was seen a handful of times. Written as DNA, the CDR3 is TGTGCCAGCAGTGAAGCAGAAGTCAATCAGCCCCAGCATTTT. Its translation is CASSEAEVNQPQHF. The chain carries TRBV2 and TRBJ1-5; D is uncertain. CDR3 size: 14 residues. CDR1 and CDR2 from the germline V gene are SNHLY and FYNNEI. V was pared by 0 bases and J by 3 bases, with 6 bases between.